Sequencing of this T cell receptor beta chain was carried out in a study of yellow fever vaccine responses in identical twins. Germline CDR1 is SEHNR and CDR2 is FQNEAQ (reference sequence). Trimming cost V 5 bases and J 5 bases, with 13 bases left between them. The CDR3 runs 13 residues. TCRdb processed the RT-PCR reads anew with MiXCR; each CDR3 protein has one entry. This table holds under 7,500 distinct CDR3 sequences, around 84% found once. The receptor comes from a woman under 30 who received the yellow fever vaccine. The sample consisted of T cells from blood (PBMCs), unsorted or a sorted subset (not recorded which), taken before or after yellow fever vaccination (not recorded which). The V and J genes are TRBV7-9 and TRBJ2-7, with D perhaps matching TRBD1 (6 bases). The CDR3 here is CASSPQGSDEQYF. For the CDR3, the DNA is TGTGCCAGCAGCCCGCAGGGGTCGGACGAGCAGTACTTC.